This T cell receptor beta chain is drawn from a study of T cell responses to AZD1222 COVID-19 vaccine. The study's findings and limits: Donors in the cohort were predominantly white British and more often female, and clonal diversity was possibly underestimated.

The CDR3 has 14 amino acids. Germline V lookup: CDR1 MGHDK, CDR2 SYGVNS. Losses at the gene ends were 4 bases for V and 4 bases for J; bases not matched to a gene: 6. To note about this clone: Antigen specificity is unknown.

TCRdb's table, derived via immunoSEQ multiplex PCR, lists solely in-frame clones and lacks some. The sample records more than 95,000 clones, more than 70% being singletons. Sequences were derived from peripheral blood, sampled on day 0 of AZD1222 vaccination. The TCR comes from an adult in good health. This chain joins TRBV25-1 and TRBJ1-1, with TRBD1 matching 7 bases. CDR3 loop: CASSARQGGTEAFF. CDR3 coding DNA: TGTGCCAGCAGTGCTAGACAGGGCGGCACTGAAGCTTTCTTT.